This T cell receptor beta chain stems from a study of T-cell reconstitution after alpha-beta-depleted transplantation in children (dated by TCRdb to 2015 to 2016). The study in broad terms: T-cell immune reconstitution after TCRalphabeta/CD19-depleted allogeneic hematopoietic cell transplantation in children was quantitatively tracked in the study by means of TCR repertoire profiling.

For this clonotype: Its target antigen remains unknown. No base-level quality is on record; no much larger clone is a single base apart.

The protocol used for the library was PCR. TCRdb lists the instrument as Illumina HiSeq 2500. To normalize quantification of the TCRbeta repertoire, the TCR libraries were built with molecular barcoding that relied on unique molecular identifiers. TCRdb cleaned the public reads at Q25 with fastp, built clones with MiXCR and kept in-frame beta chains. Merged by CDR3 protein, the rows form single entries marked with the most common genes and DNA. In all, the sample holds 350,000 to 450,000 distinct CDR3 sequences, and roughly 22% of those were seen once. The ten largest clones take up approximately 3.8% of the sample. V is shortened by 3 bases, J by 5 bases, and the region joining them spans 15 bases. CDR1 and CDR2, per the germline V gene, are SQVTM and ANQGSEA. The CDR3 measures 14 amino acids from cysteine to phenylalanine. Only the CDR3 part of the read is kept: 42 bases, read in frame from the first base.

The source material was PBMCs from the stem cell graft donor, sampled from the stem cell graft. This sequence originates from a human donor who donated a stem cell graft to a child with acute myeloid leukemia. This chain joins TRBV29-1 to TRBJ2-3; TRBD1 might be the D gene, on 5 matching bases. The base sequence is TGCAGCGTTGAGCTGGCAGGGAAGCAAGATACGCAGTATTTT. This translates into CSVELAGKQDTQYF.